This is a list of T cell receptor beta chains from one sample in a study of blood T cell repertoires in COVID-19. Sequencing used immunoSEQ multiplex PCR; TCRdb keeps in-frame clones, though not all of them. The sample comprises tens of thousands of clones, roughly four fifths of which are singletons, and about 40% rests with the top ten. Sequencing was done on a sample of peripheral blood. The receptor set was obtained from a human donor in a cohort sampled during active COVID-19. CDR3s leave out the opening cysteine and the closing phenylalanine or tryptophan.

TRBJ2-6,TRBV19,ASSIGGGANVLT
TRBJ2-3,TRBV5-1,ASSPFTVTDTQY
TRBJ1-2,TRBV15,ATSRDHRSNYGYT
TRBJ2-3,TRBV10-3,ATGGLGTDTQY
TRBJ2-5,TRBV5-1,ASSPGQGLRETQY
TRBJ1-6,TRBV18,ASSPLGRDSSYNSPLH
TRBJ2-3,TRBV5-4,ASSLISGGAADTQY
TRBJ1-1,TRBV6-5,ASSRDIPLNTEAF
TRBJ1-1,TRBV27,ASSRGTEAF
TRBJ2-1,TRBV18,ASSPRRARQGLYNEQF
TRBJ2-5,TRBV24-1,ATSERTGLGETQY
TRBJ1-5,TRBV6-5,ASSTGDPIGPQH
TRBJ1-2,TRBV30,AWSYGQSNYGYT
TRBJ1-5,TRBV5-6,ASSLGLSNQPQH
TRBJ2-7,TRBV19,ASRWGTDQIYEQY
TRBJ1-2,TRBV2,ASSEAGGRNNYGYT
TRBJ2-7,TRBV29-1,SVQGVFSYEQY
TRBJ2-2,TRBV11-2,ASSLEADSNTGELF
TRBJ2-3,TRBV5-4,ASSLSGGGFIDTQY
TRBJ2-3,TRBV6-6,ASSWRGGGTDTQY
TRBJ1-1,TRBV6-6,ASSSDRGENTEAF
TRBJ2-3,TRBV7-9,ASSLLGQQSPLTTDTQY